This T cell receptor beta chain was documented in a study of chemoradiotherapy in HPV16-positive cancers. Study summary: A couple of HPV16-positive patients' cells yielded candidate HPV-specific clones and common motifs. Findings of the study overall: The functional HPV-specific definition rests on just a couple of HPV16-positive patients.

Regarding this clone: Its specificity is unknown.

Germline CDR1 is SEHNR and CDR2 is FQNEAQ (reference sequence). Trimming cost V 4 bases and J 1 base, with 4 bases left between them. The CDR3 extends over 12 amino acids. Repertoires were generated with immunoSEQ multiplex PCR, while TCRdb's copy carries only in-frame clones and drops some. The repertoire holds 11,000 or so clones, with roughly four fifths as singletons. The TCR originated in a human donor with HPV-associated anogenital cancer. This sample was taken from a patient who underwent chemoradiotherapy. The chain is built from TRBV7-9 and TRBJ2-5; D gene unclear. The CDR3 reads CASSSAQETQYF. CDR3 nucleotide sequence: TGTGCCAGCAGCTCAGCCCAAGAGACCCAGTACTTC.